The 8 T cell receptor beta chains reported below all come from one sample, sequenced in a study of T cell changes during pregnancy in multiple sclerosis (dated by TCRdb to between 2018 and 2020). Library preparation was by the immunoSEQ multiplex PCR assay. TCRdb limited this immuneACCESS table to in-frame rearrangements with V and J called. A share of clones is missing; checked studies link under half to unresolved V genes, and the rest is unexplained. The sample includes some 26,000 clones, with about 89% observed a single time. The top ten clones comprise approximately 0.6% of the sample. Material: CD4+ T cells from peripheral blood mononuclear cells, obtained in the first trimester of pregnancy. These receptors all come from a female donor in good health, enrolled as a control in a pregnancy study.

A single count supports this clone. This chain links TRBV7-9 with TRBJ1-2; the D gene is possibly TRBD1 (6 bases). The V and J ends lost 5 bases and 4 bases respectively, with 14 bases between them. CDR3 length: 14 amino acids. CDR1 is SEHNR and CDR2 is FQNEAQ in the germline V gene (reference sequence). The CDR3, as DNA: TGTGCCAGCAGCACACAGGGCATCGCCTATGGCTACACCTTC. Translation gives CASSTQGIAYGYTF. The whole variable domain, filled in from reference TRBV7-9 and TRBJ1-2, reads DTGVSQNPRHKITKRGQNVTFRCDPISEHNRLYWYRQTLGQGPEFLTYFQNEAQLEKSRLLSDRFSAERPKGSFSTLEIQRTEQGDSAMYLCASSTQGIAYGYTFGSGTRLTVV.

This clone has a single count. This chain joins TRBV18 and TRBJ1-5; a possible D gene is TRBD1 (5 bases). Germline CDR1 KGHSH, CDR2 LQKENI. V was shortened by 3 bases and J by 2 bases, with 5 bases between the two germline ends. The CDR3 has 13 residues. The CDR3 protein is CASSPTGNQPQHF. The CDR3 nucleotides read TGTGCCAGCTCACCGACAGGCAATCAGCCCCAGCATTTT.

CDR3: CASSEETGFSGNTIYF. CDR3 sequence (DNA): TGCGCCAGCAGTGAGGAGACAGGGTTCTCTGGAAACACCATATATTTT. The V call is TRBV10-1, the J call TRBJ1-3, with TRBD1 matching 7 bases. Looked up from germline, CDR1 is WNHNN and CDR2 is SYGVQD (reference sequence). V lost 2 bases, J lost 0 bases, and 4 bases stayed unmatched. The CDR3 is 16 residues long.

J is TRBJ1-5 and V is TRBV28; tentatively, D is TRBD1 (5 bases). CDR3 length: 15 amino acids. Per germline, CDR1 MDHEN and CDR2 SYDVKM. The ends were cut back, 6 bases at V and 0 bases at J, with 12 bases in the middle. In DNA form, the CDR3 reads TGTGCCAGCAGCCCCCCAGGGTATAGCAATCAGCCCCAGCATTTT. This encodes CASSPPGYSNQPQHF. Filled out from reference TRBV28 and TRBJ1-5, the complete variable domain reads DVKVTQSSRYLVKRTGEKVFLECVQDMDHENMFWYRQDPGLGLRLIYFSYDVKMKEKGDIPEGYSVSREKKERFSLILESASTNQTSMYLCASSPPGYSNQPQHFGDGTRLSIL.

The J gene is TRBJ2-7, the V gene TRBV7-2; 10 bases agree with TRBD2. The CDR3 extends over 16 amino acids. CDR1 SGHTA and CDR2 FQGNSA come from the germline V gene. V trimming: 6 bases; J trimming: 0 bases; junction bases outside the gene matches: 8. CDR3 nucleotides: TGTGCCAGCAGGGAGACTAGCGGGCATAGCTCCTACGAGCAGTACTTC. Amino acid sequence: CASRETSGHSSYEQYF. Complete variable domain (other parts from reference TRBV7-2 and TRBJ2-7): GAGVSQSPSNKVTEKGKDVELRCDPISGHTALYWYRQSLGQGLEFLIYFQGNSAPDKSGLPSDRFSAERTGGSVSTLTIQRTQQEDSAVYLCASRETSGHSSYEQYFGPGTRLTVT.

This clone showed up just once. The chain is built from TRBV5-4 and TRBJ2-7; 9 bases align to TRBD1. Germline assignment: CDR1 SGHNT and CDR2 YYREEE (reference sequence). The CDR3 sequence is 14 residues long. V gave up 2 bases and J gave up 3 bases; unmatched junction bases: 3. CDR3 protein: CASSFRDRDYEQYF. The CDR3 DNA is TGTGCCAGCAGCTTCCGGGACAGGGACTACGAGCAGTACTTC. The full variable domain, completed using reference TRBV5-4 and TRBJ2-7, is ETGVTQSPTHLIKTRGQQVTLRCSSQSGHNTVSWYQQALGQGPQFIFQYYREEENGRGNFPPRFSGLQFPNYSSELNVNALELDDSALYLCASSFRDRDYEQYFGPGTRLTVT.

The V and J genes are TRBV28 and TRBJ2-2; D remains ambiguous. The CDR3 sequence is 16 residues long. Germline values: CDR1 MDHEN, CDR2 SYDVKM. Trimming removed 3 bases at V and 4 bases at J, with 15 bases between. CDR3 sequence (DNA): TGTGCCAGCAGTTTCCCCCTTGGGCTGAGCACCGGGGAGCTGTTTTTT. Its protein is CASSFPLGLSTGELFF.

A single count supports this clone. The chain uses TRBV5-1 and TRBJ1-4, with D maybe TRBD1 (6 bases). The V and J ends lost 4 bases and 4 bases respectively, with 14 bases between them. The length of the CDR3 is 15 residues. CDR1 SGHRS and CDR2 YFSETQ come from the germline V gene. This chain's CDR3 is CASSPGGPVNEKLFF. CDR3 nucleotides: TGCGCCAGCAGCCCGGGGGGGCCAGTTAATGAAAAACTGTTTTTT.